This T cell receptor (beta chain) was obtained from a study of T cell responses to AZD1222 COVID-19 vaccine. In the case of this clone: The antigen remains unidentified.

Repertoires were generated with immunoSEQ multiplex PCR, while TCRdb's copy carries only in-frame clones and drops some. This sample carries fewer than 110,000 clones, approximately 90% of them seen once, and the ten largest clones take 6.2%. Study-level results: Spike-specific TCR repertoires showed rising breadth and depth after two AZD1222 doses. Scientists sampled the repertoires only once the peak T cell response had passed.

Sequencing used peripheral blood, obtained 28 days after the second AZD1222 dose. This receptor was obtained from an adult who received the AZD1222 COVID-19 vaccine.

The CDR3 here is CASSQGDMAAYEQYF. The CDR3 DNA reads as TGTGCCAGCAGCCAAGGGGACATGGCCGCCTACGAGCAGTACTTC. The chain employs TRBV4-2 and TRBJ2-7, with D maybe TRBD1 (6 bases). V shed 1 base and J shed 2 bases, with 12 bases lying between them. The CDR3 consists of 15 residues. From germline, CDR1 is LGHNA and CDR2 YNFKEQ.